This TCR beta chain was retrieved from a study of graft-versus-host responses after intestinal transplantation (dated by TCRdb to the early 2020s). With respect to the entire study: Multivisceral, liver-intestinal, or isolated intestinal transplants were received by the recipients. Every recipient was given anti-thymocyte globulin induction, then maintenance tacrolimus and steroids for about 3 years. After intestinal transplantation, graft-versus-host and host-versus-graft alloreactive T cell clones in the graft, circulation and bone marrow were tracked using bulk TCR-beta CDR3 sequencing. Alloreactive clones were identified by sequencing pre-transplant mixed lymphocyte reaction products and comparing them with unstimulated pre-transplant donor and recipient T cells. A cohort of 24 intestinal transplant recipients, including one retransplant, was enrolled, and a few patients lacking pretransplant specimens were excluded. A peak of at least 4% donor T cells among recipient peripheral blood mononuclear cells was the definition used for donor T cell macrochimerism. Rather than being sequenced by the commercial service, samples from a few later patients were sequenced in-house on an Illumina MiSeq and processed with MiXCR.

The CDR1 and CDR2 encoded by the germline V gene are MDHEN and SYDVKM. Between the V and J ends, shortened by 7 bases and 2 bases respectively, the junction contains 22 bases. From cysteine to phenylalanine, the CDR3 is 17 amino acids long. The retained sequence is limited to the CDR3, 51 bases, with the frame set at the first base. Libraries came from the immunoSEQ multiplex PCR assay. In most patients, genomic DNA was isolated using the Qiagen DNeasy Blood and Tissue Kit and sent frozen to Adaptive Biotechnologies for TCR sequencing. For most patients, high-throughput TCR-beta CDR3 sequencing of genomic DNA was performed by Adaptive Biotechnologies. The source study handled its data this way. Adaptive's ImmunoSEQ software was the source of the TCR sequencing data for 15 to 20 patients, while a few other patients were processed with MiXCR and VDJtools. To correct CD4 versus CD8 sorting errors, sequences present in both subsets at a frequency ratio below 5:1 were removed. Because the origin of CDR3 nucleotide sequences shared between donor and recipient could not be assigned, those sequences were removed. To count as alloreactive, a clone needed at least 2-fold expansion over unstimulated cells and a minimum CFSE-low frequency of 0.002% (template counts) or 0.001% (read counts). Clones detected in sequenced pre-transplant spleen, lymph node, or MLR CFSE-low populations of the donor or recipient were defined as mappable. The cumulative frequency of alloreactive clones was calculated as a percentage of all sequences, weighted by copy number. In its TCRdb copy, this immuneACCESS table keeps in-frame sequences only and misses some clones. Where compared with another copy, unresolved V genes explain less than half of these, and the others have no known cause. V, J and clone size are those of that table, while D and trimming were read from the DNA. Recorded for this sample are some 120,000 clones; 90% to 95% of them occurred a single time. About 0.25% of the sample is taken by the ten largest.

Regarding this clone: Its antigen is currently not known. No clone much larger than this one lies a single base away; base qualities are absent.

In the paper's terms, the time point label means: cells obtained before transplantation from donor or recipient. CD3+CD4+ and CD3+CD8+ populations were FACS-sorted from unstimulated pre-transplant donor and recipient cells taken from spleen or lymph nodes. The study at large found these results: The relatively low number and heterogeneity of intestinal transplant patients limited the conclusions. Early after transplant, peak levels of circulating GvH clones were found to be associated with declines in HvG clones. GvH clones turned up in recipient bone marrow, with some appearing earlier in ileal mucosa or blood, a pattern consistent with an intestinal mucosal origin. In the allografts of patients with donor T cell macrochimerism, GvH to HvG T cell clonal ratios were high.

Material: unstimulated CD4+ T cells sorted from spleen or lymph node cells, obtained before transplant. The sequence links TRBV28 to TRBJ2-3, with no confident D gene call. This sequence was found in a human donor who was the organ donor for an intestinal transplant. The DNA sequence reads TGTGCCAGCACCCCACCCCCCTCCGACGACCACACAGATACGCAGTATTTT. It codes for CASTPPPSDDHTDTQYF. Joined to the reference TRBV28 and TRBJ2-3 proteins, this CDR3 gives the full variable domain: DVKVTQSSRYLVKRTGEKVFLECVQDMDHENMFWYRQDPGLGLRLIYFSYDVKMKEKGDIPEGYSVSREKKERFSLILESASTNQTSMYLCASTPPPSDDHTDTQYFGPGTRLTVL.